The 32 T cell receptor beta chains below were found in one sample sequenced in a study of T cells after yellow fever vaccination. TCRdb called the 5' RACE reads again in MiXCR, with one record for every CDR3 protein. The sample lists tens of thousands of distinct CDR3 sequences; 7.1% were seen once. The specimen comprised CD8+ T cells sorted from PBMCs, sampled more than 4 days after the first yellow fever vaccination. Receptor source: a man between 18 and 29 years old who received the YFV17D yellow fever vaccine.

On this clonotype: One end of the junction does not line up with germline, which may come from a read error. This chain connects TRBV2 to TRBJ2-4; D gene uncertain. The CDR3 is made up of 14 amino acids. Germline V gene data show CDR1 as SNHLY and CDR2 as FYNNEI. CDR3 loop: CASSDPLAKNSQYF. The CDR3 coding sequence is TGTGCCAGCAGTGACCCTTTAGCCAAAAACAGTCAGTACTTC. Full variable domain (outside the CDR3, taken from reference TRBV2 and TRBJ2-4): EPEVTQTPSHQVTQMGQEVILRCVPISNHLYFYWYRQILGQKVEFLVSFYNNEISEKSEIFDDQFSVERPDGSNFTLKIRSTKLEDSAMYFCASSDPLAKNSQYFGAGTRLSVL.

This chain links TRBV3-1 with TRBJ2-1; 11 bases are shared with TRBD2. The CDR3 runs to 16 residues. J lost 4 bases, V lost 1 base, and 3 bases had no gene match. Germline CDR1 is LGHDT and CDR2 is YNNKEL (reference sequence). The CDR3 region has the DNA TGTGCCAGCAGCCAAGGACTAGCGGGGAGGTACAATGAGCAGTTCTTC. Encoded protein: CASSQGLAGRYNEQFF.

This clonotype was seen many times. The rearrangement links TRBV7-6 to TRBJ2-4, with TRBD1 identical over 7 bases. Germline V lookup: CDR1 SGHVS, CDR2 FNYEAQ. V trimming: 1 base; J trimming: 3 bases; junction bases outside the gene matches: 12. The CDR3 consists of 18 residues. CDR3 amino acids: CASSLGWSRGTDKNIQYF. The CDR3 coding sequence is TGTGCCAGCAGCTTAGGTTGGAGTAGAGGGACAGACAAAAACATTCAGTACTTC.

This chain connects TRBV6-2 or TRBV6-3 to TRBJ1-1; D is uncertain. Trimming stripped 0 bases from V and 7 bases from J, with 6 bases between. CDR3 length: 12 amino acids. Germline values: CDR1 MNHEY, CDR2 SVGEGT. Here the CDR3 DNA reads TGTGCCAGCAGTTACTCGTTCCGTGAAGCTTTCTTT. Translating gives CASSYSFREAFF.

With regard to this clonotype: This sequence may be a read error, since a much larger clone differs from it by one base. The chain employs TRBV7-6 and TRBJ2-1, with 11 bases identical to TRBD2. The CDR3 is 15 amino acids. Germline CDR1 reads SGHVS; CDR2 reads FNYEAQ. The CDR3 loop is CASSKLAGVYNGQFF. CDR3 bases: TGTGCCAGCAGCAAACTAGCGGGGGTTTACAATGGGCAGTTCTTC.

This clonotype was picked up a small number of times. The gene calls are TRBV7-2 and TRBJ1-1; TRBD1 might be the D (5 bases). CDR1 and CDR2 (germline): SGHTA, FQGNSA. Trimming took 1 base from V and 11 from J, leaving 20 bases between them. CDR3 size: 15 residues. CDR3 sequence: CASSLVSGLHVRAFF. The CDR3 nucleotides are TGTGCCAGCAGCTTAGTGTCAGGGTTACACGTGCGGGCTTTCTTT.

The chain couples TRBV6-2 or TRBV6-3 to TRBJ1-5; no clear D gene. CDR1 MNHEY and CDR2 SVGEGT come from the germline V gene. The germline V and J ends were trimmed by 3 bases and 0 bases, with 3 bases remaining between them. The CDR3 has 13 residues. The CDR3 bases are TGTGCCAGCAGTTATCTTAGCAATCAGCCCCAGCATTTT. It translates to CASSYLSNQPQHF.

This clonotype was counted many times. The chain couples TRBV10-2 to TRBJ2-7; D is ambiguous. V lost 4 bases, J lost 3 bases, and 13 bases lay in between. This CDR3 is 14 amino acids long. CDR1 is WSHSY, CDR2 SAAADI, per germline. CDR3 in DNA: TGCGCCAGCAGTGCCACACCCATGTACTACGAGCAGTACTTC. Translation: CASSATPMYYEQYF.

This clonotype was counted ten times or more. This sequence joins TRBV5-1 and TRBJ2-1; the D call may be TRBD1 or TRBD2 (5 bases each). This CDR3 has 12 residues. CDR1 and CDR2 from the germline V gene are SGHRS and YFSETQ. The V gene lost 6 bases and the J gene lost 6 bases, with 10 bases spanning the gap. CDR3 in DNA: TGCGCCAGCACGAGGGGTACCAATGAGCAGTTCTTC. Its protein is CASTRGTNEQFF.

This clonotype was found a few times. The chain recombines TRBV7-3 with TRBJ2-1; D is undetermined. There are 15 residues in the CDR3. The V and J ends lost 4 bases and 5 bases respectively, with 15 bases between them. Germline values: CDR1 SGHTA, CDR2 FQGTGA. As DNA, the CDR3 is TGTGCCAGCAGCTCCCCCCGAGACAACCACAATGAGCAGTTCTTC. This gives the protein CASSSPRDNHNEQFF.

This clonotype was picked up a small number of times. The gene calls are TRBV4-1 and TRBJ2-7, with 12 bases fitting TRBD1. CDR3 size: 16 residues. Trimming removed 0 bases from V and 4 bases from J; junction bases left unmatched: 4. CDR1 MGHRA and CDR2 YSYEKL come from the germline V gene. CDR3 region: CASSQDRGQGAYEQYF. The CDR3 DNA sequence: TGCGCCAGCAGCCAAGATCGGGGACAGGGGGCATACGAGCAGTACTTC.

This clonotype was seen repeatedly, ten times or more. This chain uses TRBV15 with TRBJ2-1; weak D call: TRBD1 (6 bases). The V gene lost 1 base and the J gene lost 3 bases, with 7 bases spanning the gap. CDR3 length: 14 amino acids. Looked up from germline, CDR1 is LNHNV and CDR2 is YYDKDF (reference sequence). The chain's CDR3 is CATSRARGYNEQFF. The CDR3 DNA follows: TGTGCCACCAGCAGAGCCAGGGGCTACAATGAGCAGTTCTTC.

J is TRBJ2-3 and V is TRBV28; TRBD2 matches at 14 bases. Germline assignment: CDR1 MDHEN and CDR2 SYDVKM. V was clipped by 5 bases and J by 6 bases; unmatched bases: 10. There are 17 residues in the CDR3. The CDR3 here is CASSSGLAGGFKDTQYF. The CDR3 DNA reads TGTGCCAGCAGTAGCGGACTAGCGGGGGGTTTCAAGGATACGCAGTATTTT.

V is TRBV4-1 and J is TRBJ1-1, with a tentative D call TRBD1 (5 bases). This CDR3 contains 14 residues. Deletions cut 2 bases from V and 10 bases from J, with 17 bases between. Per the germline V gene, CDR1 is MGHRA and CDR2 is YSYEKL. This chain's CDR3 is CASSQSRDWTGAFF. In DNA form, the CDR3 reads TGCGCCAGCAGCCAATCTCGGGACTGGACCGGAGCTTTCTTT.

Only a few counts were recorded for this clonotype. CDR3 nucleotides: TGTGCCAGCAGCCCAGGGCCACTCACAACTAATGAAAAACTGTTTTTT. It codes for CASSPGPLTTNEKLFF. J is TRBJ1-4 and V is TRBV7-9; a weak D match, TRBD1 (5 bases). Looked up from germline, CDR1 is SEHNR and CDR2 is FQNEAQ (reference sequence). V was cut by 5 bases and J by 0 bases, with 13 bases left in between. The CDR3 is 16 residues long.

A few counts support this clonotype. The chain joins TRBV19 to TRBJ2-1, with a possible D match to TRBD1 (7 bases). Trimming pared 7 bases from V and 5 bases from J, leaving 18 bases between. Germline V gene lookup returns CDR1 LNHDA and CDR2 SQIVND (reference sequence). CDR3 length equals 15 residues. The CDR3 region has the DNA TGTGCCAGTACCCTGTCAGGGGGGCCCCACAATGAGCAGTTCTTC. Protein product: CASTLSGGPHNEQFF. Full variable domain (outside the CDR3, taken from reference TRBV19 and TRBJ2-1): DGGITQSPKYLFRKEGQNVTLSCEQNLNHDAMYWYRQDPGQGLRLIYYSQIVNDFQKGDIAEGYSVSREKKESFPLTVTSAQKNPTAFYLCASTLSGGPHNEQFFGPGTRLTVL.

Concerning this clonotype: This could be a read error, since a much larger clone is one nucleotide away. The chain recombines TRBV20-1 with TRBJ2-7; D ambiguous. The CDR3 is 15 residues long. Trimming removed 0 bases at V and 5 bases at J, with 17 bases between. The V gene's germline CDR1 is DFQATT and CDR2 SNEGSKA (reference sequence). The CDR3 loop is CSARDYPGGFDEQYF. DNA of the CDR3: TGCAGTGCTAGAGATTATCCAGGTGGGTTCGACGAGCAGTACTTC.

This clonotype was detected ten times or more. This chain joins TRBV24-1 and TRBJ2-1, with D tentatively TRBD1 (6 bases). Germline values: CDR1 KGHDR, CDR2 SFDVKD. This CDR3 is built from 16 residues. Trimming shortened V by 4 bases and J by 7 bases, and 19 bases separated the two germline ends. CDR3 nucleotide sequence: TGTGCCACCAGTGACCAGGGGACCTCAGGCACGAATGAGCAGTTCTTC. It codes for CATSDQGTSGTNEQFF.

In its sample, this clonotype was seen many times. This chain connects TRBV4-3 to TRBJ2-5, with 7 bases aligning to TRBD2. The CDR3 totals 16 residues. V lost 0 bases, J lost 4 bases, and 8 bases stayed unmatched. Germline CDR1 LGHNA, CDR2 YSLEER. CDR3 coding DNA: TGCGCCAGCAGCCAAGACGGATGGGGAGGGCGAGAGACCCAGTACTTC. It codes for CASSQDGWGGRETQYF.

The rearrangement joins TRBV6-1 to TRBJ2-7; 7 bases line up with TRBD1. The junction had 0 bases not matched to a gene; V was cut back by 1 base and J by 0 bases. There are 14 residues in the CDR3. Germline CDR1 MNHNS, CDR2 SASEGT. The DNA for the CDR3 is TGTGCCAGCAGTGAAGGGGACAGCTCCTACGAGCAGTACGTC. The encoded protein is CASSEGDSSYEQYV.

A few counts support this clonotype. The rearrangement uses TRBV5-5 and TRBJ2-5; D gene unclear. Trimming took off 0 bases at V and 5 bases at J, with 8 bases between the two ends. This CDR3 has 13 residues. CDR1 SGHKS and CDR2 YYEKEE come from the germline V gene (reference sequence). DNA for the CDR3: TGTGCCAGCAGCTTGGGACTGCCGGAGACCCAGTACTTC. Translation gives CASSLGLPETQYF.

In this sample, this clonotype turned up many times. The chain couples TRBV19 to TRBJ1-2; no clear D. V lost 2 bases, J lost 6 bases, and 10 bases lay in between. The CDR3 length is 13 residues. Germline-derived CDR1 and CDR2 are LNHDA and SQIVND (reference sequence). The CDR3, as DNA: TGTGCCAGTAGTATACCCGGGGAGGATGGCTACACCTTC. Protein sequence: CASSIPGEDGYTF.

This clonotype appeared a few times. The V gene is TRBV4-1, the J gene TRBJ1-2, with 8 bases lining up with TRBD1. Germline V gene data show CDR1 as MGHRA and CDR2 as YSYEKL. The CDR3 covers 15 residues. V lost 2 bases and J lost 8; bases outside the gene matches: 10. The chain's CDR3 is CASSQYAGGAEGYTF. The CDR3 DNA reads TGCGCCAGCAGCCAATATGCAGGGGGCGCGGAAGGCTACACCTTC.

This sequence joins TRBV7-6 and TRBJ2-7, with D tentatively TRBD2 (6 bases). Germline V gene sequence: CDR1 SGHVS, CDR2 FNYEAQ. This CDR3 is 13 amino acids long. Trimming took off 5 bases at V and 6 bases at J, with 14 bases between the two ends. CDR3 in DNA: TGTGCCAGCAGCGCCGGACTAAATGGCGAGCAGTACTTC. Its translation is CASSAGLNGEQYF.

The table lists this clonotype with many counts. The chain employs TRBV3-1 and TRBJ2-2, with 9 bases identical to TRBD2. The CDR3 spans 16 residues. Germline loops: CDR1 LGHDT, CDR2 YNNKEL (reference sequence). V was clipped by 1 base and J by 3 bases; unmatched bases: 3. CDR3 protein: CASSQGTSDYTGELFF. CDR3 DNA: TGTGCCAGCAGCCAAGGGACTAGCGACTACACCGGGGAGCTGTTTTTT.

This clonotype came up many times. The rearrangement links TRBV7-9 to TRBJ1-1; no clear D. The V end lost 1 base, the J end lost 5 bases, and 5 bases lay between the germline ends. Germline assignment: CDR1 SEHNR and CDR2 FQNEAQ (reference sequence). The CDR3 runs 12 residues. CDR3 DNA sequence: TGTGCCAGCAGCTTAGGGCCTACTGAAGCTTTCTTT. Its translation is CASSLGPTEAFF.

As regards this clonotype: Because it lacks the conserved phenylalanine or tryptophan at the end, this CDR3 is likely a read error. The chain uses TRBV11-2 and TRBJ2-5, with 7 bases that match TRBD1. Germline CDR1 reads SGHAT; CDR2 reads FQNNGV. This CDR3 region has 14 residues. V lost 5 bases, J lost 4 bases, and 7 bases stayed unmatched. This chain's CDR3 is CASSTYRGGETQYY. DNA for the CDR3: TGTGCCAGCAGCACCTACAGGGGTGGAGAGACCCAGTACTAC.

The table lists this clonotype with many counts. This chain links TRBV12-3 or TRBV12-4 with TRBJ1-1; a possible D gene is TRBD1 (5 bases). This CDR3 region has 16 residues. V was cut by 2 bases and J by 4 bases, with 17 bases left in between. The CDR3 DNA sequence: TGTGCCAGCAGTTTATCCCCCACAGGAACTGGCACTGAAGCTTTCTTT. As protein: CASSLSPTGTGTEAFF.

The chain has TRBV20-1 and TRBJ1-2; 10 nucleotides match TRBD1. CDR1 and CDR2 (germline): DFQATT, SNEGSKA (reference sequence). This CDR3 contains 17 residues. CDR3 coding DNA: TGCTGCGCTCCCGGGACAGGGGCCCAACTAGCTAACTATGGCTACACCTTC. Residues: CCAPGTGAQLANYGYTF.

This clonotype was counted at least ten times. The CDR3 DNA sequence: TGTGCCAGCAGTTACTCGTCAGGGGTGGAGACCCAGTACTTC. It yields the protein CASSYSSGVETQYF. The genes are TRBV6-5 and TRBJ2-5, with D maybe TRBD1 (6 bases). CDR1 is MNHEY, CDR2 SVGAGI, per germline. CDR3 length: 14 residues. Trimming pared 0 bases from V and 5 bases from J, leaving 10 bases between.

This clonotype was detected a few times. The V call is TRBV7-2, the J call TRBJ2-1; TRBD1 agrees at 9 bases. Germline values: CDR1 SGHTA, CDR2 FQGNSA. The CDR3 extends over 14 amino acids. V was clipped by 3 bases and J by 8 bases; unmatched bases: 5. The CDR3 protein is CASSFAQGAYEQFF. In DNA form, the CDR3 reads TGTGCCAGCAGCTTCGCACAGGGGGCTTATGAGCAGTTCTTC. The entire variable domain, with the rest obtained from reference TRBV7-2 and TRBJ2-1, is as follows: GAGVSQSPSNKVTEKGKDVELRCDPISGHTALYWYRQSLGQGLEFLIYFQGNSAPDKSGLPSDRFSAERTGGSVSTLTIQRTQQEDSAVYLCASSFAQGAYEQFFGPGTRLTVL.

This clonotype was counted ten times or more. The rearrangement joins TRBV24-1 to TRBJ1-5; no clear D gene. V lost 1 base, J lost 4 bases, and 7 bases lay in between. Germline assignment: CDR1 KGHDR and CDR2 SFDVKD. The CDR3 contains 14 residues. CDR3 bases: TGTGCCACCAGTGATTTATTAGGAAATCAGCCCCAGCATTTT. This codes for CATSDLLGNQPQHF.